This TCR beta chain was sequenced in a study of tumor-infiltrating lymphocytes in primary liver carcinoma. As for the study in general: Aged between 30 and 69 years, the patients were men and women. Yields of productive TCRbeta reads ranged from roughly 3.65 to 7.13 million per sample and were similar across tissue types. Broader study findings: Presence in all five tumor regions was observed for only about 7.5-24% of top clones.

Bulk tissue was left unsorted, and RNA and DNA were co-extracted from about 19-30 mg of it. Resecting the tumor surgically was how the patients' primary liver carcinoma was treated. Comments on this clonotype: The antigen is not known.

From around 0.5 ug total RNA, TCR beta cDNA was generated with a primer in the constant region. It was through three nested multiplex PCR rounds of slightly modified ARM-PCR that TCR beta libraries arose. A single record per CDR3 protein comes from TCRdb applying MiXCR to the multiplex PCR reads. The repertoire holds about 54,000 distinct CDR3 sequences, with about 80% as singletons. Source material: liver tumor tissue from sampling region 2. Regarding subset: tumor region T2, inferior pole. The receptor's source is a man in his forties or fifties with primary liver carcinoma and hepatitis B virus infection.

DNA of the CDR3: TGTGCCAGCAGCGCCCCGACAGGGGCCTACGAGCAGTACTTC. Amino acids: CASSAPTGAYEQYF. The genes are TRBV12-1 and TRBJ2-7; the table's D call, TRBD1, has no DNA check behind it. TRBV12-1 is marked as a pseudogene. The CDR3 consists of 14 residues.